Below, 24 T cell receptor beta chains from the same sample are listed, as sequenced in a study of T cell clonality in common variable immunodeficiency. The method was immunoSEQ multiplex PCR; TCRdb's version includes in-frame clones alone and lacks a portion of them. This sample carries about 52,000 clones and no singletons, and roughly 1.8% goes to the top ten. What was sequenced was peripheral blood mononuclear cells. These TCRs come from a person between 18 and 70 years old in good health.

This clone has ten or more counts. The sample holds other DNA sequences that translate to the same CDR3. The covered CDR3 bases are TGCGCCAGCAGCTTGGGGGCAGGAGAGGCACCC. Encoded protein: CASSLGAGEAP. The full CDR3 sequence reads CASSLGAGEAPLHF. The chain employs TRBV5-1 and TRBJ1-6; D ambiguous. With the read ending 3 residues before the CDR3 end, the germline J gene is used to fill in that end. The CDR3 loop spans 14 amino acids. CDR1 SGHRS and CDR2 YFSETQ come from the germline V gene. V was clipped by 0 bases and J by 11 bases, with 12 bases between them.

This clone was detected many times. The read is 3 residues too short to cover the CDR3 end, so that end is filled in from the germline J gene. The V call is TRBV12-3 or TRBV12-4, the J call TRBJ2-7; 9 bases are shared with TRBD2. CDR3 length: 15 residues. V gave up 6 bases and J gave up 2 bases; unmatched junction bases: 8. The CDR3 region is CASSPAGGLPYEQYF. Partial CDR3 DNA: TGTGCCAGCAGCCCAGCGGGAGGCCTTCCCTACGAG.

At least ten counts were recorded for this clone. The sequenced fragment ends 3 residues before the CDR3 boundary, so the rest is inferred from the germline J gene. The chain carries TRBV7-8 and TRBJ2-3; D call uncertain. Germline-derived CDR1 and CDR2 are SGHVS and FQNEAQ. The germline V and J ends were trimmed by 1 base and 6 bases, with 17 bases remaining between them. CDR3 length: 16 amino acids. The part of the CDR3 DNA that was read is TGTGCCAGCAGCTTAGGCGGATTGGTCGGTCGGGATACG. Its protein product is CASSLGGLVGRDT. The whole CDR3 is CASSLGGLVGRDTQYF.

Concerning this clone itself: The read comes to an end 3 residues before the CDR3 does, leaving the germline J gene to fill in the end. This sequence joins TRBV11-2 and TRBJ1-2; D not certain. The CDR3 length is 13 residues. V lost 4 bases, J lost 2 bases, and 8 bases lay in between. Germline loops: CDR1 SGHAT, CDR2 FQNNGV. The covered CDR3 bases are TGTGCCAGCAGCTACGACGGGAACTATGGC. Its translation is CASSYDGNYG. The CDR3 reads in full as CASSYDGNYGYTF.

At least ten counts were recorded for this clone. The sequenced part of the CDR3 DNA is TGTGCCAGCAGCTTAGGAGGAGACTACACAGATACG. Translating it yields CASSLGGDYTDT. The complete CDR3 protein is CASSLGGDYTDTQYF. V is TRBV11-3 and J is TRBJ2-3; D is perhaps TRBD2 (5 bases). Read coverage stops 3 residues before the CDR3 terminus; the germline J gene supplies the remainder. Trimming took 1 base from V and 2 from J, leaving 10 bases between them. CDR1 is SGHNT and CDR2 is YENEEA in the germline V gene. The length of the CDR3 is 15 residues.

This clone has a handful of counts. The read is 3 residues too short to cover the CDR3 end, so that end is filled in from the germline J gene. V and J are TRBV19 and TRBJ1-3; D unclear. Germline V CDR1 and CDR2: LNHDA, SQIVND (reference sequence). The ends were cut back, 6 bases at V and 2 bases at J, with 17 bases in the middle. This CDR3 contains 16 residues. The CDR3 region is CASRKPGVVAGNTIYF. Incomplete CDR3 DNA: TGTGCCAGTAGAAAACCCGGGGTTGTCGCTGGAAACACC. The complete variable domain, with remaining parts taken from reference TRBV19 and TRBJ1-3, reads DGGITQSPKYLFRKEGQNVTLSCEQNLNHDAMYWYRQDPGQGLRLIYYSQIVNDFQKGDIAEGYSVSREKKESFPLTVTSAQKNPTAFYLCASRKPGVVAGNTIYFGEGSWLTVV.

This clone was seen a few times. The CDR3 is cut off 3 residues early in the read; its end comes from the germline J gene. The chain employs TRBV6-1 and TRBJ1-1; D not resolved. This CDR3 spans 14 amino acids. Germline V lookup: CDR1 MNHNS, CDR2 SASEGT. With 2 bases removed from V and 1 base from J, the gap between germline ends came to 8 bases. CDR3: CASSEIIQNTEAFF. The DNA read from the CDR3 is TGTGCCAGCAGTGAAATAATACAGAACACTGAA.

In its sample, this clone was seen many times. The read gets to within 3 residues of the CDR3 end, and the germline J gene fills in the rest. This chain connects TRBV7-9 to TRBJ1-4; D possibly corresponds to TRBD1 (5 bases). V was trimmed by 3 bases and J by 5 bases, leaving 10 bases between them. Looked up from germline, CDR1 is SEHNR and CDR2 is FQNEAQ (reference sequence). The CDR3 has 14 amino acids. This CDR3 is CASSFGRVNEKLFF. The DNA read from the CDR3 is TGTGCCAGCAGCTTTGGCAGGGTAAATGAAAAA.

This clone came up many times. The CDR3 is cut off 3 residues early in the read; its end comes from the germline J gene. The V call is TRBV7-8, the J call TRBJ2-6, with 8 bases matching TRBD1. This CDR3 region has 17 residues. J gave up 1 base and V 1 base, and 3 bases lay outside the gene matches. Germline V gene data show CDR1 as SGHVS and CDR2 as FQNEAQ. CDR3 bases read: TGTGCCAGCAGCTTAGGACAGGGGAGGTCTGGGGCCAACGTC. This encodes CASSLGQGRSGANV. The entire CDR3 reads CASSLGQGRSGANVLTF.

This clone was seen a handful of times. The observed sequence ends 3 residues before the CDR3 terminus, with the missing tail filled in from the germline J gene. This chain uses TRBV7-9 with TRBJ2-1; the match to TRBD2 covers 10 bases. With 6 bases clipped from V and 8 bases from J, the junction kept 10 bases outside the gene matches. The CDR3 has 15 amino acids. Germline CDR1 SEHNR, CDR2 FQNEAQ (reference sequence). This CDR3 reads CASRLLASGGYEQFF. CDR3 bases read: TGTGCCAGCAGATTGCTCGCTAGCGGGGGCTATGAG.

This clone was recorded many times. The CDR3 end is not reached by the read, which stops 3 residues before it; the germline J gene fills it in. The V gene is TRBV5-1, the J gene TRBJ1-1; 8 nucleotides match TRBD1. J lost 1 base, V lost 4 bases, and 6 bases had no gene match. CDR1 SGHRS and CDR2 YFSETQ come from the germline V gene. This CDR3 contains 15 residues. The sequenced CDR3 bases are TGCGCCAGCAGCGGTCGGACAGGGACGAACACTGAA. Protein sequence: CASSGRTGTNTE. In full, the CDR3 is CASSGRTGTNTEAFF.

This clone appeared many times. The read falls 3 residues short of the CDR3 end, and the missing part is taken from the germline J gene. The chain carries TRBV29-1 and TRBJ1-4; 8 bases are shared with TRBD1. Germline lookup yields CDR1 SQVTM and CDR2 ANQGSEA. The CDR3 loop spans 13 amino acids. V lost 6 bases, J lost 6 bases, and 6 bases stayed unmatched. Incomplete CDR3 DNA: TGCAGCGTCGTTCAGGGGGCGGATGAAAAA. Residues: CSVVQGADEK. The whole CDR3 sequence is CSVVQGADEKLFF.

This clone was recorded a few times. With the read ending 3 residues before the CDR3 end, the germline J gene is used to fill in that end. The chain carries TRBV11-2 and TRBJ2-1; D remains ambiguous. Between the trimmed V and J ends, which lost 6 bases and 0 bases, there was a span of 6 bases. Germline V gene sequence: CDR1 SGHAT, CDR2 FQNNGV. CDR3 size: 13 residues. The CDR3 DNA, read in part, is TGTGCCAGCAGGGCGGTCTCCTACAATGAG. Protein: CASRAVSYNE. The CDR3 reads in full as CASRAVSYNEQFF.

Ten or more counts support this clone. From the germline J gene comes the end of the CDR3, since the read stops 3 residues before it. The V gene is TRBV5-4, the J gene TRBJ2-1, with 9 bases identical to TRBD2. The CDR3 loop spans 16 amino acids. From germline, CDR1 is SGHNT and CDR2 YYREEE (reference sequence). Losses at the gene ends were 4 bases for V and 0 bases for J; bases not matched to a gene: 5. This CDR3 reads CASSGAGGVSYNEQFF. The CDR3 bases that were read are TGTGCCAGCAGCGGAGCGGGAGGCGTCTCCTACAATGAG.

This clone came up many times. The CDR3 is cut off 3 residues early in the read; its end comes from the germline J gene. The rearrangement links TRBV7-2 to TRBJ2-2; no firm D call. Germline V CDR1 and CDR2: SGHTA, FQGNSA. The germline V and J ends were trimmed by 5 bases and 6 bases, with 10 bases remaining between them. The CDR3 has 13 residues. This CDR3 is CASSKTFAGELFF. Incomplete CDR3 DNA: TGTGCCAGCAGCAAGACTTTCGCCGGGGAG.

This clone showed up many times. The read falls 3 residues short of the CDR3 end, and the missing part is taken from the germline J gene. V usage is TRBV4-2 and J usage is TRBJ2-7; a weak D match, TRBD2 (6 bases). Trimming took off 1 base at V and 2 bases at J, with 18 bases between the two ends. The CDR3 spans 17 residues. Per the germline V gene, CDR1 is LGHNA and CDR2 is YNFKEQ. This CDR3 is CASSQASGGADTYEQYF. The CDR3 DNA, read in part, is TGTGCCAGCAGCCAAGCGTCCGGCGGGGCGGATACCTACGAG.

This clone was found many times. The read gets to within 3 residues of the CDR3 end, and the germline J gene fills in the rest. The chain joins TRBV13 to TRBJ2-6; 8 bases fit TRBD2. Looked up from germline, CDR1 is PRHDT and CDR2 is FYEKMQ (reference sequence). The CDR3 is 17 residues long. V was pared by 1 base and J by 4 bases, with 6 bases of the junction left unmatched. The part of the CDR3 DNA that was read is TGTGCCAGCAGCTTAGCGGGGGGGGACTTAGGGGCCAACGTC. This codes for CASSLAGGDLGANV. In full, the CDR3 reads CASSLAGGDLGANVLTF.

This clone has a count of ten or more. The CDR3 goes on 3 residues after the read ends, and that part is filled in from the germline J gene. The chain has TRBV19 and TRBJ1-2; 8 nucleotides align to TRBD1. Germline V CDR1 and CDR2: LNHDA, SQIVND (reference sequence). J gave up 4 bases and V 3 bases, and 10 bases lay outside the gene matches. The CDR3 has 16 amino acids. The CDR3 loop is CASSMLLDRGAYGYTF. The sequenced part of the CDR3 DNA is TGTGCCAGTAGTATGTTGTTAGACAGGGGTGCCTATGGC.

This clone was seen at least ten times. Sequencing ends 3 residues short of the CDR3 end; the germline J gene provides the rest. V usage is TRBV6-2 or TRBV6-3 and J usage is TRBJ2-7; 12 bases are a match to TRBD1. This CDR3 spans 16 amino acids. V lost 3 bases, J lost 3 bases, and 6 bases stayed unmatched. CDR1 and CDR2 (germline): MNHEY, SVGEGT. The sequenced CDR3 bases are TGTGCCAGCAGTTATGGGACAGGGGGCATGGACTACGAG. It specifies CASSYGTGGMDYE. The whole CDR3 sequence reads CASSYGTGGMDYEQYF.

This clone was seen at least ten times. The sequence runs out 3 residues before the end of the CDR3; the remainder is reconstructed from the germline J gene. The chain links TRBV19 to TRBJ1-6; D call uncertain. The CDR3 runs to 13 residues. V lost 7 bases, J lost 9 bases, and 13 bases lay in between. CDR1 is LNHDA, CDR2 SQIVND, per germline (reference sequence). CDR3 sequence reads: CASTSDPGSPLHF. CDR3 DNA (partial): TGTGCCAGTACCTCAGATCCGGGTTCACCC.

This clone was observed at least ten times. The read ends 3 residues early relative to the CDR3; the germline J gene fills the gap. The V and J genes are TRBV20-1 and TRBJ2-5, with 8 bases fitting TRBD2. CDR1 is DFQATT and CDR2 is SNEGSKA in the germline V gene (reference sequence). Losses at the gene ends were 3 bases for V and 0 bases for J; bases not matched to a gene: 9. The CDR3 is 16 residues long. Incomplete CDR3 DNA: TGCAGTGCTAGCCCTACTAGCGGAGTTTACCAAGAGACC. Translating it yields CSASPTSGVYQET. The whole CDR3 reads CSASPTSGVYQETQYF.

In this sample, this clone turned up many times. The CDR3 extends 3 residues past the end of the read, so its final part is completed from the germline J gene. This rearrangement joins TRBV29-1 to TRBJ2-3; D is unclear. V was cut by 8 bases and J by 0 bases, with 6 bases left in between. The CDR3 loop spans 11 amino acids. Per the germline V gene, CDR1 is SQVTM and CDR2 is ANQGSEA. The CDR3 sequence: CSFTSTDTQYF. The part of the CDR3 DNA that was read is TGCAGCTTTACTAGCACAGATACG.

This clone was detected many times. From the germline J gene comes the end of the CDR3, since the read stops 3 residues before it. The chain uses TRBV5-1 and TRBJ2-1, with 12 bases aligning to TRBD2. The CDR3 sequence is 16 residues long. In germline, CDR1 is SGHRS, CDR2 YFSETQ. V dropped 8 bases and J dropped 4; count of bases not matched to a gene: 10. CDR3 bases read: TGCGCCAGTAATACTAAAGGACTAGCGGGATACAATGAG. This gives the protein CASNTKGLAGYNE. The complete CDR3 sequence is CASNTKGLAGYNEQFF.

In regard to this clone: The read comes to an end 3 residues before the CDR3 does, leaving the germline J gene to fill in the end. The chain joins TRBV18 to TRBJ1-1, with TRBD1 matching 9 bases. In germline, CDR1 is KGHSH, CDR2 LQKENI. This CDR3 region has 16 residues. The trim removed 6 bases at V and 4 bases at J, leaving 12 bases unmatched. CDR3 region: CASSGGPGQGTTEAFF. Partial CDR3 DNA: TGTGCCAGCTCGGGGGGCCCGGGACAGGGTACCACTGAA.